The text below deals with one TCR beta chain. This receptor's antigen is unknown. No much larger clone is present one base from it, and per-base qualities are unavailable. The source of the sample is a study of cytomegalovirus exposure and HLA in healthy donors (dated 2017 in TCRdb). Notes on the research overall: In an earlier analysis of 587 of the donors, around 290 Gb of sequence data and roughly 100 million unique TCR beta sequences from about 180 million T cells were reported. About 320 gigabases of sequencing data and tens of millions of unique TCR sequences were included in an early release covering around 650 HLA-typed donors. Among the roughly 390 genotyped donors, approximately 77% belonged to the genetic ancestry cluster associated with self-reported Caucasian donors. The study was designed to test whether signatures of past pathogen exposure could be identified by cataloging public T cell receptors. Using immunosequencing, the study profiled T cell repertoires from approximately 700 subjects and related those repertoires to cytomegalovirus serostatus. Along with the roughly 610-subject first cohort, a separate validation cohort of around 120 different subjects was used. To predict cytomegalovirus infection status, the study brought together high-throughput TCR immunosequencing, statistical association of individual TCRs with disease status, and machine learning. To study patterns of TCR occurrence, a later analysis re-analyzed previously published TCR beta repertoires from several hundred donors and added high-resolution HLA genotyping. Rather than drawing on any new phenotypic data, the later analysis identified candidate immune exposures from TCR beta sequences and the way those sequences occurred across donors. To decide whether each TCR beta V gene segment behaved as functional or pseudogenic, an earlier analysis of 587 of the donors relied on high-throughput TCR beta sequencing. Donor age, sex, ethnicity and CMV serostatus were collected together with the repertoire data. Genome-wide SNP genotypes for about three fifths of the roughly 700 donors were used in a later genetic analysis, which treated that subset as a discovery cohort. All discovery cohort repertoires had been generated on a single sequencing platform. HLA typing included class I and class II loci at four-digit resolution. The number of donors typed differed by locus, with 629-630 for A, B, C, DRB1 and DQB1, about 500 for DQA1, 606 for DPA1, and roughly 450 for DPB1. Roughly five DR-DQ haplotypes were handled as single units for association and clustering because linkage in the cohort was strong. Across roughly 420 genotyped donors of the cohort, an average of roughly 200,000 unique TCR beta nucleotide sequences per donor were sequenced, and 15% to 20% of those sequences were non-productive.

Summary of the overall study and its limitations: In vitro tests confirmed that a few of the cytomegalovirus-associated TCR beta chains recognize cytomegalovirus antigens. When HLA alleles, especially DR and DQ, strongly co-occurred, attributing TCR associations to individual alleles was difficult. In a later analysis, 15,000 to 20,000 TCR beta sequences were associated with specific HLA alleles at a false discovery rate of 0.05. While some public TCRs were present in many individuals, most TCR sequences turned up only very rarely across donors. In the study, about 150 TCR beta chains were listed as associated with cytomegalovirus. Several of the top co-occurrence clusters appeared to be linked to parvovirus B19, influenza, CMV and Epstein-Barr virus, according to a later analysis. Because HLA typing was unavailable for some donors at each locus, only the typed subset was used in association tests. Because counts were too low, about 15 rarely observed V segments, including chromosome 9 orphons, were left out of the earlier analysis of about 500 of the donors. Because the 87-base-pair reads could not distinguish some IMGT-functional V segments, including TRBV6-2 and TRBV6-3, those segments were excluded. Broadly in line with IMGT annotations, most TCR beta V segments showed up in productive rearrangements about 87% or about 30% of the time in an earlier analysis of approximately 600 of the donors. An association between a missense DCLRE1C variant and V-gene and J-gene trimming of TCR beta chains was found in a later genetic analysis and replicated in an independent cohort. The classifier was reported to diagnose cytomegalovirus status with high specificity and sensitivity in both the original cohort and the validation cohort. A cluster of highly shared sequence variants was judged likely to be a technical artifact of the sequencing pipeline. Only TCR beta chains were sequenced in this cohort, and the absence of alpha or paired-chain data limited detectable features. Compared with equally common non-associated chains, HLA-associated TCR beta chains in a later analysis were more clonally expanded and had lower generation probabilities. For the cohort, immune exposure information was limited to CMV serostatus. The authors suggested that the approach could potentially be extended to other disease states and immunological phenotypes. Correlated functional status among segregating V segments might be attributable to linkage disequilibrium, but an unknown experimental factor could not be ruled out. Most CMV-associated TCR beta chains appeared to be HLA-restricted in a later analysis, and the HLA associations seemed to be driven largely by CMV exposure. A further reported finding was that TCR beta sequences accurately predicted the HLA-A and HLA-B alleles for most subjects in the first cohort. According to a later genetic analysis, donors in an Asian-associated ancestry cluster had fewer N-insertions in productive TCRs than the approximately 700-donor mean. Presence/absence analyses assumed roughly uniform sequencing depth across donors, an assumption that may not hold. In a later analysis, the rate of TCR association differed among HLA loci, with DRB1 alleles having the most associated TCRs and HLA-C alleles having the fewest.

The method was the immunoSEQ multiplex PCR assay. The multiplex PCR relied on a mix of 60 forward primers for TCR Vbeta segments and 13 reverse primers for TCR Jbeta segments. Amplification of the CDR3 region of rearranged TCR beta genes was performed with a multiplex PCR assay on genomic DNA. The Illumina HiSeq System was used to sequence the amplified TCR beta libraries as 87-base-pair reads. The published analysis was carried out like this. Across the roughly 700 repertoires, a later analysis counted 78 million or so unique TCR beta chains, roughly 11 million of which were shared by at least two donors. Raw reads were error-corrected and collapsed into unique sequences with a nearest-neighbor algorithm that merged closely related sequences to remove PCR and sequencing errors. V, D and J gene segments were assigned by aligning CDR3 sequences to IMGT reference sequences. Each retained sequence needed at least a six-nucleotide match to both a V gene segment and a J gene segment. A rearrangement was called productive if the CDR3 had no stop codons and remained in frame with V and J, and every other rearrangement was called non-productive. CDR3 was defined according to IMGT convention as the region running from the second conserved V-encoded cysteine to the conserved J-encoded phenylalanine. Sequences without an unambiguous match to a single V gene segment were excluded from the earlier analysis of a few hundred of the donors. In an earlier analysis of a few hundred of the donors, a V segment was called functional when productive rearrangements were above 56.7%, and segregating when the standard deviation between donors exceeded 5%. A statistical classification framework was built to diagnose cytomegalovirus status from the catalog of TCR beta chain sequences. V and J gene assignment, in a later analysis, came from comparing TCR nucleotide sequences with IMGT/GENE-DB human TR gene sequences. Using the TCRdist pipeline, a later analysis assigned CDR3 sequences along with most-parsimonious VDJ recombination scenarios. In a later analysis, every TCR beta chain was defined by the combination of its CDR3 amino acid sequence and its V-gene family, and reads without a unique V-gene family were dropped. To address suspected cross-contamination and a sequencing artifact, a later analysis removed approximately 600 highly shared, low-generation-probability nucleotide sequences. A later analysis calculated a clonal expansion index for each public chain from normalized within-repertoire ranks of inferred template counts. A later analysis computed generation probabilities with a VDJ recombination model fitted to out-of-frame rearrangements, and checked the results against IGoR. A later analysis scored TCR-TCR, TCR-HLA and TCR-CMV co-occurrence with hypergeometric tests, applying a repertoire-size bias correction to TCR pairs. False discovery rates were estimated in a later analysis by permuting HLA or CMV assignments 20 times. In a later analysis, co-occurring TCRs were grouped using DBSCAN, and TCRdist sequence similarity was added for clustering within HLA-allele-positive subsets. Co-occurrence clustering excluded repertoires with fewer than 30,000 or more than 120,000 public chains, plus five with anomalous nucleotide sharing. The table was pulled from immuneACCESS by TCRdb, which kept in-frame rearrangements only. Such tables lose some clones; where checked, under half of the loss comes from unresolved V genes, and the rest has no known cause. That table furnishes V, J and clone size, whereas the DNA furnished D and trimming. Counted in this sample were under 150,000 clones; about 61% of them appeared once. The top ten clones comprise around 2.5% of the sample.

The cohort consisted of 600 to 750 healthy bone marrow donors. At the time of sampling, every cohort member was nominally healthy, though immune exposures that went unrecorded were likely present. The donor was CMV seronegative and belonged to the group of around 400 seronegative cohort members. Every donor gave a peripheral blood sample, and the peripheral blood mononuclear cells from that sample were used for TCR beta sequencing. The Qiagen DNeasy Blood Extraction Kit was used to extract genomic DNA from the blood cell samples. The CDR3 sequence holds 12 residues, the cysteine and phenylalanine included. The kept DNA is CDR3 alone, 36 bases in frame from the first base. V was cut back by 2 bases and J by 2 bases, leaving a gap of 6 bases between them. The germline V gene yields SQVTM for CDR1 and ANQGSEA for CDR2.

Material: PBMCs. The TCR originated in a woman between 40 and 50 years old in good health and CMV-seronegative. The chain links TRBV29-1 with TRBJ1-2, with TRBD1 perhaps the D gene, on 5 matching bases. Here the CDR3 is given as CSVERGNYGYTF. DNA sequence: TGCAGCGTTGAAAGGGGAAACTATGGCTACACCTTC. The reference TRBV29-1 and TRBJ1-2 proteins fill in what lies around the CDR3, so the full variable domain reads SAVISQKPSRDICQRGTSLTIQCQVDSQVTMMFWYRQQPGQSLTLIATANQGSEATYESGFVIDKFPISRPNLTFSTLTVSNMSPEDSSIYLCSVERGNYGYTFGSGTRLTVV.